A single T cell receptor beta chain is shown here with its context. Germline CDR1 MRHNA, CDR2 SNTAGT. This CDR3 contains 14 residues. The V gene end was trimmed by 6 bases and the J gene end by 7 bases; junction bases not matched to a gene: 9. TCRdb's table, derived via immunoSEQ multiplex PCR, lists solely in-frame clones and lacks some. Of under 130,000 clones in the sample, about 86% were seen once. This record belongs to a study of blood T cell repertoires in COVID-19. Turning to the study itself: The study drew acute and convalescent COVID-19 samples from the United States, Italy and Spain. From T cells, B-cell-depleted T cells, or PBMCs came the material, which was cDNA or gDNA.

The TCR was taken from a man older than 75 with acute or convalescent COVID-19. Sequences were obtained from peripheral blood. The chain couples TRBV6-4 to TRBJ1-1; 9 nucleotides match TRBD1. CDR3 nucleotides: TGTGCCAGCAGGCTCGGACAGGGGCTGGGTGAAGCTTTCTTT. Residues: CASRLGQGLGEAFF.